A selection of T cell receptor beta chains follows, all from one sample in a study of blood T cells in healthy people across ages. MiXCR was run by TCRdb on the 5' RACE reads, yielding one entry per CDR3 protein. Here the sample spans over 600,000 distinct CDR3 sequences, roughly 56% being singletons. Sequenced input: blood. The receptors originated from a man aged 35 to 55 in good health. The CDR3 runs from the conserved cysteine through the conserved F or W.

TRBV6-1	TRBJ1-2	CASRPSGGGYGYTF
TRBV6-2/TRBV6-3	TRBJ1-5	CASCKRGRVQPQHF
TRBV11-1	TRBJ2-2	CASSVTGELFF
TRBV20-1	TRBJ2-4	CSARGDTTAKNIQYF
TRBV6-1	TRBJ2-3	CARRDPGTSAKDTQYF
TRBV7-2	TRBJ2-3	CASTQDRGTDTQYF
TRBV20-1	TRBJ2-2	CSAREPGRVSGELFF
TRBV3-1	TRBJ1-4	CASSPKQGVANEKLFF
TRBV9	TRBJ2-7	CASSLSDRREQYF
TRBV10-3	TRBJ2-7	CAISDEWGYEQYF
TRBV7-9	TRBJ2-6	CASSPLVGVSGANVLTF
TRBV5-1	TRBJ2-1	CASTEPLGRENEQFF
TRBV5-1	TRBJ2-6	CASSLLTGNVLTF
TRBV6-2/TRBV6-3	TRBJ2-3	CASAIPDYTDTQYF
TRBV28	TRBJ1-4	CASSSGVGANEKLFF
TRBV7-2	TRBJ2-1	CASARLLAGQFF
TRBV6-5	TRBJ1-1	CASSYRQVNTEAFF
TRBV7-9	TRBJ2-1	CASSSASGGAGNEQFF
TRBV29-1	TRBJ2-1	CSVDEIAGGSYNEQFF
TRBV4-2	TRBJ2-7	CASSQGVRLAGGPSYEQYF
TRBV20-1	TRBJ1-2	CSARVARGGYTF
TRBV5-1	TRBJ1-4	CASSLEGNNEKLFF
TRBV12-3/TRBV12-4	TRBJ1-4	CASRIPGQSNEKLFF
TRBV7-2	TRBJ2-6	CASSLGPSQLRGANVLTF
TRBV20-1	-	CSARTSGSPYEQYF
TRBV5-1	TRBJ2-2	CASSSGLEPNTGELFF
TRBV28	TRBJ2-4	CATSSGAGKNIQYF
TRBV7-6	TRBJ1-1	CASSQAGAAEAFF
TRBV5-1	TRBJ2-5	CASSLFSGEGETQYF
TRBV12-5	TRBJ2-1	CASGVSTGNNEQFF
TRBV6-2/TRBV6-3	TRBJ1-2	CASSYSGSHGYTF
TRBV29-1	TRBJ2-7	CSVGTIGSYEQYF
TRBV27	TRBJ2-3	CASSPGTDSTDTQYF
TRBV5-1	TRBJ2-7	CASSLGPDLSSYEQYF
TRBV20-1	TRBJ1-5	CSARNMAETQPQHF
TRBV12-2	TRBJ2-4	CASRLAPDRLEPKNIQYF
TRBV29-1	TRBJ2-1	CSVETGMQFF
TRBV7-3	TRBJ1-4	CASSETGTGLEKLFF
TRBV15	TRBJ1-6	CATSREDRVYSPLHF
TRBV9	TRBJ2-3	CASSFRVSSTDTQYF
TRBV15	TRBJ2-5	CATSRASPEGETQYF
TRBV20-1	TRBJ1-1	CSARRQTMNTEAFF
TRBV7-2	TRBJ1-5	CASSVTGPNQPQHF
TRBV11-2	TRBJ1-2	CASSLSPGGGSYTF
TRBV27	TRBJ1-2	CASRSQGSGYTF
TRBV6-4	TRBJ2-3	CASSDGGTSTDTQYF
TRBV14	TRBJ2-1	CASSQAIGALVEQFF
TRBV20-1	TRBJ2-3	CSAGSGRTDTQYF
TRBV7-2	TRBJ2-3	CASQEASGRDTQYF